This T cell receptor (beta chain) derives from a study of T cell responses to AZD1222 COVID-19 vaccine. Study conclusions and caveats: Baseline seropositivity occurred in only a handful of AZD1222 recipients.

TCRdb's table, derived via immunoSEQ multiplex PCR, lists solely in-frame clones and lacks some. The table lists 50,000 to 70,000 clones, approximately 89% of them singletons. Turning to this clone: Its antigen is unidentified.

V shed 4 bases, J shed 8 bases, and the junction held 9 bases outside the gene matches. The germline CDR1 and CDR2 sequences are MDHEN and SYDVKM. The CDR3 spans 15 residues. This receptor was taken from an adult in good health. The specimen was peripheral blood, collected on day 0 of MenACWY control vaccination. This chain links TRBV28 with TRBJ1-5; 9 bases map to TRBD1. CDR3 region: CASSSRQGVIKPQHF. CDR3 nucleotide sequence: TGTGCCAGCAGTTCGCGACAGGGGGTAATAAAGCCCCAGCATTTT.